The 10 T cell receptor beta chains presented below share a single source sample, sequenced in a study of blood T cells in healthy people across ages. Using a J-beta primer mix together with a sample-barcoded 5' primer, a second PCR was run for about 6 to 12 cycles. MiXCR was run by TCRdb on the 5' RACE reads, yielding one entry per CDR3 protein. The sample comprises around 500,000 distinct CDR3 sequences, about 28% of which are singletons, and 3% to 4.5% rests with the top ten. The same sample was also used in a study of T cells of mothers and their children.

The sample was blood. The receptors shown here come from a boy aged 2 to 10 in good health.

J is TRBJ2-5 and V is TRBV5-1; D is unclear. V was pared by 7 bases and J by 4 bases, with 11 bases between. The CDR3 has 12 amino acids. Per the germline V gene, CDR1 is SGHRS and CDR2 is YFSETQ. The CDR3 region has the DNA TGCGCCAGCTCAAGCAAACCAGAGACCCAGTACTTC. It is translated as CASSSKPETQYF.

A remark on this clonotype: One end of the junction is discordant with germline, which a read error may explain. The chain joins TRBV7-7 to TRBJ2-5; the match to TRBD2 covers 7 bases. The closer fit of TRBJ2-7 to the DNA end suggests the J call may be wrong. The CDR3 totals 13 residues. Germline V gene sequence: CDR1 SSHAT, CDR2 FNYEAQ (reference sequence). CDR3 DNA: TGTGCTAGCAGGCAGTGGGAGGGCTACGAGCAGTACTTC. Translating gives CASRQWEGYEQYF.

This clonotype was picked up a small number of times. This sequence joins TRBV29-1 and TRBJ2-3, with 10 bases identical to TRBD1. Germline V gene data show CDR1 as SQVTM and CDR2 as ANQGSEA. The CDR3 sequence is 14 residues long. V shed 7 bases, J shed 5 bases, and the junction held 9 bases outside the gene matches. The CDR3 sequence: CSATGGALGDTQYF. Written as DNA, the CDR3 is TGCAGCGCGACAGGGGGCGCTTTGGGAGATACGCAGTATTTT.

The V and J genes are TRBV27 and TRBJ2-1; the match to TRBD2 covers 9 bases. The germline V gene has CDR1 MNHEY and CDR2 SMNVEV (reference sequence). V shed 6 bases, J shed 3 bases, and the junction held 6 bases outside the gene matches. The CDR3 covers 15 residues. As DNA, the CDR3 is TGTGCCAGCAGGGTATGGCGGGGGGGCTACAATGAGCAGTTCTTC. Translating gives CASRVWRGGYNEQFF.

The chain joins TRBV7-8 to TRBJ2-4; D is unresolved. Germline V gene sequence: CDR1 SGHVS, CDR2 FQNEAQ. Trimming shortened V by 0 bases and J by 5 bases, and 8 bases separated the two germline ends. This CDR3 region has 14 residues. CDR3 nucleotide sequence: TGTGCCAGCAGCTTAGCTCGGGCTGAAAACATTCAGTACTTC. It yields the protein CASSLARAENIQYF.

This chain's CDR3 is CASSLVGARRLHF. CDR3 coding DNA: TGCGCCAGCAGCTTGGTAGGGGCCCGTCGCCTCCACTTT. The V call is TRBV5-1, the J call TRBJ1-6, with D tentatively TRBD1 (5 bases). Germline V CDR1 and CDR2: SGHRS, YFSETQ. Trimming removed 0 bases at V and 15 bases at J, with 13 bases between. This CDR3 has 13 amino acids.

The chain combines TRBV5-1 with TRBJ1-2, with TRBD1 identical over 10 bases. V dropped 1 base and J dropped 2; count of bases not matched to a gene: 8. Germline-derived CDR1 and CDR2 are SGHRS and YFSETQ. This CDR3 region has 17 residues. The CDR3 DNA follows: TGCGCCAGCAGCTTGACCACTCGGACAGGGGGAAACTATGGCTACACCTTC. Translated, it gives CASSLTTRTGGNYGYTF.

The chain is built from TRBV10-3 and TRBJ2-1; 7 positions agree with TRBD1. V shed 5 bases and J 2 bases; nucleotides not matched to a gene: 6. The length of the CDR3 is 15 residues. Looked up from germline, CDR1 is ENHRY and CDR2 is SYGVKD. CDR3 residues: CAISTGQDTYNEQFF. CDR3 nucleotides: TGTGCCATCAGTACCGGACAGGACACCTACAATGAGCAGTTCTTC.

V gene TRBV30 combines with J gene TRBJ2-3; unclear D gene. V was trimmed by 1 base and J by 0 bases, leaving 11 bases between them. Germline CDR1 is GTSNPN and CDR2 is SVGIG (reference sequence). The CDR3 is 15 amino acids. For the CDR3, the DNA is TGTGCCTGGAGTGGACTGGCGCTTAGCACAGATACGCAGTATTTT. This sequence encodes CAWSGLALSTDTQYF. Combining the CDR3 with reference TRBV30 and TRBJ2-3 gives the whole variable domain SQTIHQWPATLVQPVGSPLSLECTVEGTSNPNLYWYRQAAGRGLQLLFYSVGIGQISSEVPQNLSASRPQDRQFILSSKKLLLSDSGFYLCAWSGLALSTDTQYFGPGTRLTVL.

The J gene is TRBJ2-4, the V gene TRBV2, with D perhaps matching TRBD2 (5 bases). Per the germline V gene, CDR1 is SNHLY and CDR2 is FYNNEI. V lost 1 base and J lost 1, with 8 bases in between. The CDR3 contains 15 residues. The CDR3 here is CASSEGLAAKNIQYF. The DNA of the CDR3 is TGTGCCAGCAGTGAAGGGCTAGCCGCCAAAAACATTCAGTACTTC. Full variable domain (rest looked up from reference TRBV2 and TRBJ2-4): EPEVTQTPSHQVTQMGQEVILRCVPISNHLYFYWYRQILGQKVEFLVSFYNNEISEKSEIFDDQFSVERPDGSNFTLKIRSTKLEDSAMYFCASSEGLAAKNIQYFGAGTRLSVL.